These T cell receptor beta chains were read from a single sample in a study of OX40 agonist ivuxolimab in advanced cancers. Profiling relied on immunoSEQ multiplex PCR, and the TCRdb table lists in-frame clones only, not all of them. The sample consists of almost 70,000 clones, 90% to 95% of them appearing once. This sample comprised CD4+ or CD8+ T cells sorted from blood, obtained in a trial of the OX40 agonist ivuxolimab. The receptor source for this set is an adult with an advanced solid tumor such as melanoma, head and neck, liver or kidney cancer. Each CDR3 is given with its conserved first and last residue. The order of the fields is CDR3 DNA, CDR3 protein, D gene, clone size, V gene, J gene. A D gene is named only where the DNA matches it firmly. Expanded clones are given a class, and other clones once, few, many or no size at all.

CDR3 DNA: TGTGCCAGCAGCTTGGGAGCGGCGAACCTCGAGCAGTACTTC
CDR3 protein: CASSLGAANLEQYF
D gene: -
clone size: -
V gene: TRBV5-8
J gene: TRBJ2-7

CDR3 DNA: TGTGCCAGCAGTGAACCGGGACTAGCGGGAGTGGAGACCCAGTACTTC
CDR3 protein: CASSEPGLAGVETQYF
D gene: TRBD2
clone size: -
V gene: TRBV6-1
J gene: TRBJ2-5

CDR3 DNA: TGTGCCAGCAGCCAAGCAGGGGGGAGTACCGGGGAGCTGTTTTTT
CDR3 protein: CASSQAGGSTGELFF
D gene: -
clone size: -
V gene: TRBV14
J gene: TRBJ2-2

CDR3 DNA: TGTGCCAGCAGTCCAGACAGGATCAATGGCTACACCTTC
CDR3 protein: CASSPDRINGYTF
D gene: -
clone size: -
V gene: TRBV6-5
J gene: TRBJ1-2

CDR3 DNA: TGTGCCAGCAGCGTAGGAGATCAACCGGGTACAGATACGCAGTATTTT
CDR3 protein: CASSVGDQPGTDTQYF
D gene: -
clone size: -
V gene: TRBV9
J gene: TRBJ2-3

CDR3 DNA: TGTGCTAGCAGGGGGACAGGGGGTTGGGAGACCCAGTACTTC
CDR3 protein: CASRGTGGWETQYF
D gene: TRBD1
clone size: -
V gene: TRBV7-7
J gene: TRBJ2-5

CDR3 DNA: TGTGCCAGCAGCGCCCGGAGGGCCCAGCAGTACTTC
CDR3 protein: CASSARRAQQYF
D gene: -
clone size: few
V gene: TRBV7-9
J gene: TRBJ2-7

CDR3 DNA: TGTGCCAGCAGCTTGACGCAACTAAGGAATGGCTACACCTTC
CDR3 protein: CASSLTQLRNGYTF
D gene: -
clone size: once
V gene: TRBV7-6
J gene: TRBJ1-2

CDR3 DNA: TGTGCCAGCAGTTACTCCGGGCGAGCTTTCTTT
CDR3 protein: CASSYSGRAFF
D gene: -
clone size: -
V gene: TRBV6-6
J gene: TRBJ1-1

CDR3 DNA: TGTGCCAGCAGCCAAGATCTCTTTAGCGGCAGGATGAACACCGGGGAGCTGTTTTTT
CDR3 protein: CASSQDLFSGRMNTGELFF
D gene: -
clone size: -
V gene: TRBV14
J gene: TRBJ2-2

CDR3 DNA: TGTGCCACTGCAGCGTACGCTAGCACAGATACGCAGTATTTT
CDR3 protein: CATAAYASTDTQYF
D gene: -
clone size: -
V gene: TRBV19
J gene: TRBJ2-3

CDR3 DNA: TGTGCCAGCAGCACCACCCCGGGACAGGGCCGAGAGACCCAGTACTTC
CDR3 protein: CASSTTPGQGRETQYF
D gene: -
clone size: -
V gene: TRBV21-1
J gene: TRBJ2-5

CDR3 DNA: TGCGCCAGCAGCTTAGTGGACCACTACAATGAGCAGTTCTTC
CDR3 protein: CASSLVDHYNEQFF
D gene: -
clone size: -
V gene: TRBV5-1
J gene: TRBJ2-1

CDR3 DNA: TGCGCCAGCAGCTCAGCGGGCGGGAGTGCCGGGGAGCTGTTTTTT
CDR3 protein: CASSSAGGSAGELFF
D gene: TRBD2
clone size: -
V gene: TRBV5-1
J gene: TRBJ2-2

CDR3 DNA: TGCGCCAGCAGTGACCAGAGCGGGGCAGCACACACCGGGGAGCTGTTTTTT
CDR3 protein: CASSDQSGAAHTGELFF
D gene: TRBD2
clone size: once
V gene: TRBV10-2
J gene: TRBJ2-2

CDR3 DNA: TGTGCCTGGAGTCACGGCCACAGTTTTTCTGGGGCCAACGTCCTGACTTTC
CDR3 protein: CAWSHGHSFSGANVLTF
D gene: -
clone size: -
V gene: TRBV30
J gene: TRBJ2-6